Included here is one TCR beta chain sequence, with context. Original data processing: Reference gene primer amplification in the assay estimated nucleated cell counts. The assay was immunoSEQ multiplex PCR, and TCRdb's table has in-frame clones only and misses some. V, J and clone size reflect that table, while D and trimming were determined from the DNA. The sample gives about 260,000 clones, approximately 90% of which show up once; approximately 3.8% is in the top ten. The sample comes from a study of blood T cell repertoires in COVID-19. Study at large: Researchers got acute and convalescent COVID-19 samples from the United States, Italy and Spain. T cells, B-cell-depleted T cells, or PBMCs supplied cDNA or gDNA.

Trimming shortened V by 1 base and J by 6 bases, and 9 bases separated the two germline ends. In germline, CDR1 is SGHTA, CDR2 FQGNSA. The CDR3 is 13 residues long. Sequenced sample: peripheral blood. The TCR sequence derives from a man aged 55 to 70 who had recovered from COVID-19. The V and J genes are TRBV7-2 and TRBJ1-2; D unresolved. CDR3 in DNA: TGTGCCAGCAGCTTAGTGGGGAGTCATGGCTACACCTTC. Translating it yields CASSLVGSHGYTF.